This entry lists 16 T cell receptor beta chains sequenced from one sample in a study of regulatory T cells in long-lasting Graves disease. As to time point: newly diagnosed GD, antithyroid drugs for less than 3 months. Preparation of the TCR library used RNA extracted from PBMCs. HTBI primers from iRepertoire and Arm-PCR of CDR3 regions yielded the TCR beta libraries. TCRdb re-called the multiplex PCR reads through MiXCR, storing one row per CDR3 protein. The table lists 580,000 or so distinct CDR3 sequences, more than 15% of them singletons. The sample was also reused in another study, on T cells in Graves' hyperthyroidism and ophthalmopathy.

The material sequenced was peripheral blood mononuclear cells (PBMCs), taken at new diagnosis, from a patient treated with antithyroid drugs. The receptors stem from a man between 18 and 35 years old with Graves disease.

This clonotype was observed a few times. CDR3 in amino acids: CAWRSYGLAGYTDTQYF. As DNA, the CDR3 is TGTGCCTGGAGAAGTTATGGGCTAGCGGGCTACACAGATACGCAGTATTTT. This chain connects TRBV30 to TRBJ2-3, with 8 bases identical to TRBD2. V lost 3 bases and J lost 2; bases outside the gene matches: 13. Per the germline V gene, CDR1 is GTSNPN and CDR2 is SVGIG (reference sequence). The CDR3 totals 17 residues.

This clonotype was counted between two and nine times. The rearrangement uses TRBV27 and TRBJ2-4; 7 bases match TRBD1. Germline V gene lookup returns CDR1 MNHEY and CDR2 SMNVEV (reference sequence). This CDR3 has 11 amino acids. V lost 4 bases, J lost 13 bases, and 4 bases stayed unmatched. CDR3 loop: CASSYRDRQYF. DNA of the CDR3: TGTGCCAGCAGTTACCGGGACAGACAGTACTTC.

This clonotype occurred many times. V gene TRBV28 combines with J gene TRBJ1-5; D gene unclear. CDR3 length equals 14 residues. Germline V gene sequence: CDR1 MDHEN, CDR2 SYDVKM. Trimming stripped 6 bases from V and 3 bases from J, with 12 bases between. DNA of the CDR3: TGTGCCAGCAGCCGTAGTGGTCACAATCAGCCCCAGCATTTT. Translated: CASSRSGHNQPQHF. Complete variable domain (other parts from reference TRBV28 and TRBJ1-5): DVKVTQSSRYLVKRTGEKVFLECVQDMDHENMFWYRQDPGLGLRLIYFSYDVKMKEKGDIPEGYSVSREKKERFSLILESASTNQTSMYLCASSRSGHNQPQHFGDGTRLSIL.

This clonotype was picked up many times. The chain employs TRBV3-1 and TRBJ2-5, with TRBD1 matching over 8 bases. V lost 1 base, J lost 5 bases, and 6 bases stayed unmatched. CDR3 size: 15 residues. The germline V gene encodes CDR1 LGHDT and CDR2 YNNKEL (reference sequence). CDR3 residues: CASSQAAGGAETQYF. The CDR3 DNA reads TGTGCCAGCAGCCAAGCGGCAGGGGGCGCGGAGACCCAGTACTTC.

V is TRBV20-1 and J is TRBJ2-1, with D possibly being TRBD1 (6 bases). Germline-derived CDR1 and CDR2 are DFQATT and SNEGSKA (reference sequence). The germline V and J ends were trimmed by 6 bases and 2 bases, with 11 bases remaining between them. This CDR3 is 13 amino acids long. This CDR3 reads CSARTVAYNEQFF. CDR3 nucleotide sequence: TGCAGTGCCCGGACAGTGGCCTACAATGAGCAGTTCTTC.

This clonotype was recorded many times. This rearrangement joins TRBV30 to TRBJ2-7; TRBD2 might be the D (6 bases). Trimming pared 8 bases from V and 3 bases from J, leaving 20 bases between. The CDR3 runs 14 residues. Germline V gene lookup returns CDR1 GTSNPN and CDR2 SVGIG (reference sequence). This chain's CDR3 is CAGGRGTDIYEQYF. The CDR3 nucleotides read TGTGCCGGCGGGCGTGGGACTGACATCTACGAGCAGTACTTC. Using reference TRBV30 and TRBJ2-7 for the parts outside the CDR3, the full variable domain is SQTIHQWPATLVQPVGSPLSLECTVEGTSNPNLYWYRQAAGRGLQLLFYSVGIGQISSEVPQNLSASRPQDRQFILSSKKLLLSDSGFYLCAGGRGTDIYEQYFGPGTRLTVT.

This clonotype was recorded a few times. V usage is TRBV20-1 and J usage is TRBJ2-3; D not certain. The CDR3 is made up of 14 amino acids. The germline CDR1 and CDR2 sequences are DFQATT and SNEGSKA (reference sequence). V gave up 2 bases and J gave up 0 bases, with 9 bases separating them. The CDR3 loop is CSARMGRSTDTQYF. DNA of the CDR3: TGCAGTGCTAGAATGGGTAGGAGCACAGATACGCAGTATTTT.

This clonotype was found many times. V usage is TRBV2 and J usage is TRBJ1-2; TRBD1 might be the D (6 bases). CDR3 size: 13 residues. Trimming pared 5 bases from V and 2 bases from J, leaving 9 bases between. Germline V gives CDR1 SNHLY, CDR2 FYNNEI. The CDR3 bases are TGTGCCAGCAGTAAGGACAGAAACTATGGCTACACCTTC. Encoded protein: CASSKDRNYGYTF.

This clonotype showed up many times. The rearrangement links TRBV12-3 or TRBV12-4 to TRBJ2-3; the match to TRBD2 covers 13 bases. J lost 4 bases, V lost 5 bases, and 0 bases had no gene match. The CDR3 consists of 14 residues. The CDR3 DNA is TGTGCCAGCAGTGGACTAGCGGGAGCAGATACGCAGTATTTT. Translating gives CASSGLAGADTQYF.

This clonotype was counted many times. J is TRBJ1-1 and V is TRBV6-1; TRBD1 aligns across 10 bases. This CDR3 is built from 16 residues. V lost 4 bases, J lost 4 bases, and 9 bases stayed unmatched. Germline assignment: CDR1 MNHNS and CDR2 SASEGT. The CDR3 reads CASSGRRDRGPTEAFF. In DNA, the CDR3 is TGTGCCAGCAGTGGACGGCGGGACAGGGGTCCCACTGAAGCTTTCTTT.

This clonotype came up many times. The chain recombines TRBV18 with TRBJ1-2, with 8 bases that match TRBD1. The CDR3 has 14 amino acids. The V segment lost 3 bases and the J segment 4 bases; nucleotides outside the gene matches: 4. Per the germline V gene, CDR1 is KGHSH and CDR2 is LQKENI. The CDR3: CASSPGQAAYGYTF. CDR3 coding DNA: TGTGCCAGCTCACCGGGACAGGCGGCCTATGGCTACACCTTC. Full variable domain (outside the CDR3, taken from reference TRBV18 and TRBJ1-2): NAGVMQNPRHLVRRRGQEARLRCSPMKGHSHVYWYRQLPEEGLKFMVYLQKENIIDESGMPKERFSAEFPKEGPSILRIQQVVRGDSAAYFCASSPGQAAYGYTFGSGTRLTVV.

The rearrangement joins TRBV5-6 to TRBJ1-2, with 7 bases identical to TRBD1. Germline trimming cut 7 bases from V and 1 base from J; bases unmatched to any gene: 4. CDR3 length: 13 residues. Germline-derived CDR1 and CDR2 are SGHDT and YYEEEE. CDR3 DNA: TGTGCCAGCGGGACAGTGATTAACTATGGCTACACCTTC. Encoded protein: CASGTVINYGYTF.

The table lists this clonotype with many counts. The V gene is TRBV20-1, the J gene TRBJ2-5, with D perhaps matching TRBD2 (5 bases). Trimming stripped 1 base from V and 5 bases from J, with 11 bases between. This CDR3 is built from 13 residues. The germline CDR1 and CDR2 sequences are DFQATT and SNEGSKA (reference sequence). The CDR3 reads CSARGGRGETQYF. The CDR3 DNA reads as TGCAGTGCTAGAGGAGGAAGAGGGGAGACCCAGTACTTC.

This clonotype was recorded many times. The chain carries TRBV6-1 and TRBJ1-3; D gene uncertain. CDR1 is MNHNS and CDR2 is SASEGT in the germline V gene. The germline V and J ends were trimmed by 2 bases and 1 base, with 12 bases remaining between them. This CDR3 spans 16 amino acids. This chain's CDR3 is CASSESSSLSGNTIYF. CDR3 DNA: TGTGCCAGCAGTGAAAGCTCGAGTTTATCTGGAAACACCATATATTTT.

Many counts were recorded for this clonotype. This chain links TRBV5-1 with TRBJ1-1; unclear D gene. V gave up 6 bases and J gave up 7 bases, with 16 bases separating them. Germline V gives CDR1 SGHRS, CDR2 YFSETQ. The CDR3 has 13 residues. CDR3 residues: CASKSGEGFEAFF. CDR3 nucleotide sequence: TGCGCCAGCAAATCTGGGGAGGGTTTTGAAGCTTTCTTT.

This clonotype came up a few times. The chain recombines TRBV27 with TRBJ1-1; D is unresolved. Trimming pared 3 bases from V and 1 base from J, leaving 9 bases between. The CDR3 covers 14 residues. The germline V gene encodes CDR1 MNHEY and CDR2 SMNVEV (reference sequence). In DNA, the CDR3 is TGTGCCAGCAGTTTCATCAGTGGGAACACTGAAGCTTTCTTT. Its translation is CASSFISGNTEAFF.